This passage covers 12 T cell receptor beta chains from one sample sequenced in a study of patients and donors after allogeneic stem cell transplantation. TCRdb ran MiXCR on the RT-PCR reads and lists one entry per CDR3 protein. This sample carries hundreds of thousands of distinct CDR3 sequences, around 16% of them seen once, and the ten largest clones take 7.2%. Sequencing used blood, either unsorted or a sorted T cell fraction (not recorded which). Every receptor here comes from a human donor who was either an allogeneic HSCT recipient or a stem cell or donor lymphocyte infusion donor (not recorded which). It is not recorded whose cells these are; they may come from a transplant donor.

In its sample, this clonotype was seen a few times. This chain joins TRBV19 and TRBJ1-2, with D tentatively TRBD1 (5 bases). Germline V lookup: CDR1 LNHDA, CDR2 SQIVND (reference sequence). The CDR3 extends over 13 amino acids. The V end was cut by 8 bases, the J end by 1 base, with 11 bases between. CDR3 protein: CASAADSNYGYTF. The CDR3 bases are TGTGCCAGTGCCGCCGACAGTAACTATGGCTACACCTTC.

This clonotype was detected only a few times. This chain connects TRBV11-1 to TRBJ2-4; 9 bases are shared with TRBD2. The trim removed 3 bases at V and 0 bases at J, leaving 9 bases unmatched. Germline CDR1 reads SGHAT; CDR2 reads FQDESV (reference sequence). This CDR3 has 18 residues. The CDR3 sequence is CASSFFSGSLLAKNIQYF. As DNA, the CDR3 is TGTGCCAGCAGCTTTTTTAGCGGGAGCCTTCTAGCCAAAAACATTCAGTACTTC. The whole variable domain, remainder taken from reference TRBV11-1 and TRBJ2-4, is EAEVAQSPRYKITEKSQAVAFWCDPISGHATLYWYRQILGQGPELLVQFQDESVVDDSQLPKDRFSAERLKGVDSTLKIQPAELGDSAMYLCASSFFSGSLLAKNIQYFGAGTRLSVL.

This rearrangement joins TRBV20-1 to TRBJ2-1, with 12 positions matching TRBD2. This CDR3 is built from 16 residues. Trimming took 3 bases from V and 4 from J; bases not matched to a gene: 7. Germline V gene lookup returns CDR1 DFQATT and CDR2 SNEGSKA (reference sequence). CDR3 coding DNA: TGCAGTGCTAGGGATGGGACTAGCGGGCTTTACAATGAGCAGTTCTTC. Its protein product is CSARDGTSGLYNEQFF.

The chain carries TRBV7-9 and TRBJ2-1; D not certain. Trimming left V 5 bases short and J 0 bases short, with 11 bases between. This CDR3 is built from 15 residues. The germline gives CDR1 SEHNR, CDR2 FQNEAQ (reference sequence). DNA for the CDR3: TGTGCCAGCAGCCACGGGTCTAACTCCTACAATGAGCAGTTCTTC. Protein: CASSHGSNSYNEQFF.

This clonotype was counted at least ten times. The V gene is TRBV6-2 or TRBV6-3, the J gene TRBJ2-1, with D possibly TRBD1 on 6 matching bases. The CDR3 has 16 residues. Germline CDR1 and CDR2: MNHEY and SVGEGT. V dropped 5 bases and J dropped 2 bases, with 16 bases sitting between them. Here the CDR3 reads CASSPPGAKPYNEQFF. In DNA, the CDR3 is TGTGCCAGCAGTCCCCCAGGGGCGAAACCCTACAATGAGCAGTTCTTC.

A few counts support this clonotype. The chain combines TRBV12-3 or TRBV12-4 with TRBJ2-1; 8 bases align to TRBD1. The V segment lost 1 base and the J segment 8 bases; nucleotides outside the gene matches: 10. This CDR3 comprises 16 residues. The CDR3 loop is CASSLVGQGGVDEQFF. The CDR3 coding sequence is TGTGCCAGCAGTTTAGTCGGACAGGGTGGGGTCGATGAGCAGTTCTTC.

This clonotype was picked up a small number of times. The chain employs TRBV29-1 and TRBJ1-1; D is unclear. This CDR3 is 10 amino acids long. V was pared by 4 bases and J by 7 bases, with 7 bases between. Germline CDR1 reads SQVTM; CDR2 reads ANQGSEA. This CDR3 reads CSVGGVEAFF. The CDR3 DNA reads TGCAGCGTTGGTGGGGTTGAAGCTTTCTTT.

This chain connects TRBV7-6 to TRBJ2-5; D is perhaps TRBD2 (6 bases). Germline V gives CDR1 SGHVS, CDR2 FNYEAQ. V lost 2 bases, J lost 3 bases, and 13 bases lay in between. The CDR3 contains 15 residues. CDR3 bases: TGTGCCAGCAGCTTACTCGGGGACTTAAAAGAGACCCAGTACTTC. The encoded protein is CASSLLGDLKETQYF.

The CDR3 sequence is CAISGQDYGYTF. The CDR3 DNA reads as TGTGCCATTTCGGGACAGGACTATGGCTACACCTTC. This chain uses TRBV10-3 with TRBJ1-2, with TRBD1 matching 8 bases. Germline V gene sequence: CDR1 ENHRY, CDR2 SYGVKD. J was trimmed by 3 bases and V by 9 bases; bases with no gene match: 3. The CDR3 covers 12 residues.

This clonotype was seen ten or more times. The chain is built from TRBV12-3 or TRBV12-4 and TRBJ2-1, with D possibly TRBD2 on 5 matching bases. The germline V and J ends were trimmed by 4 bases and 8 bases, with 21 bases remaining between them. The CDR3 length is 16 residues. CDR3 nucleotide sequence: TGTGCCAGCAGTTCGCAACCCCAGAGCGGTTCCCATGAGCAGTTCTTC. It is translated as CASSSQPQSGSHEQFF.

This chain links TRBV27 with TRBJ2-5; D is unclear. This CDR3 spans 14 amino acids. Trimming removed 3 bases from V and 2 bases from J, with 10 bases in between. The germline gives CDR1 MNHEY, CDR2 SMNVEV (reference sequence). CDR3 loop: CASSFYARQETQYF. CDR3 nucleotide sequence: TGTGCCAGCAGTTTCTACGCCCGACAAGAGACCCAGTACTTC.

J is TRBJ2-7 and V is TRBV4-3; 8 bases agree with TRBD1. The CDR3 is 14 amino acids. Trimming took 0 bases from V and 5 from J; bases not matched to a gene: 3. Germline V lookup: CDR1 LGHNA, CDR2 YSLEER. DNA for the CDR3: TGCGCCAGCAGCCAAGAGGGCAGGGGGCACGAGCAGTACTTC. Translating gives CASSQEGRGHEQYF.